Below, one T cell receptor (beta chain) is given with its context. The antigen remains unidentified. The CD4+ fraction was divided into a CD45RA+ naive subset and a CD45RA-negative memory subset. Sorted-subset replicate PCRs used about 200 ng DNA, about 30,000 T cell genomes. Libraries were prepared by immunoSEQ multiplex PCR; TCRdb keeps only in-frame clonotypes and omits some of them. The sample yields about 2 million clones, 85% to 95% seen once. The sample is drawn from a study of shared clonotypes between healthy human individuals. General study results and limits: Non-shared clonotypes showed lower generation probabilities than clonotypes common to all four donors.

Germline loops: CDR1 SGHAT, CDR2 FQNNGV. V lost 8 bases to trimming and J lost 1 base, with 14 bases between them. This CDR3 has 14 residues. This chain uses TRBV11-2 with TRBJ2-5; D not certain. The receptor comes from a man in his late teens or twenties in good health. The source material was naive CD4+ T cells sorted from blood. Specified subset: CD45RA+ positively selected. The CDR3 spells CASSALTLQETQYF. The CDR3 DNA reads TGTGCCAGCTCCGCCTTGACTCTCCAAGAGACCCAGTACTTC.